Shown below are 11 T cell receptor beta chains from a single sample sequenced in a study of blood T cells in healthy people across ages. Primed by a sample-barcoded 5' primer and a J-beta primer mix, a second PCR proceeded for 7 to 11 cycles. One entry per CDR3 protein, called by TCRdb with MiXCR from the 5' RACE reads. The sample lists about 780,000 distinct CDR3 sequences, about 47% occurring once. The material sequenced was blood. Receptors originate from a man older than 75 in good health.

The chain employs TRBV3-1 and TRBJ2-5; D is tentatively TRBD1 or TRBD2 (5 bases each). Trimming shortened V by 1 base and J by 2 bases, and 8 bases separated the two germline ends. The CDR3 has 14 amino acids. CDR1 and CDR2 (germline): LGHDT, YNNKEL (reference sequence). CDR3 region: CASSQAGPQETQYF. The CDR3 bases are TGTGCCAGCAGCCAAGCGGGACCTCAAGAGACCCAGTACTTC.

This clonotype was recorded a few times. V and J are TRBV12-3 or TRBV12-4 and TRBJ2-5; 12 bases fit TRBD1. The CDR3 has 15 residues. The V gene end was trimmed by 7 bases and the J gene end by 4 bases; junction bases not matched to a gene: 7. CDR3 sequence (DNA): TGTGCCAGCACCTTTGGGACAGGGGGCCGAGAGACCCAGTACTTC. Translating gives CASTFGTGGRETQYF.

This clonotype occurred a few times. This chain uses TRBV20-1 with TRBJ1-5; D uncertain. CDR3 size: 17 residues. Germline V lookup: CDR1 DFQATT, CDR2 SNEGSKA (reference sequence). With 0 bases removed from V and 0 bases from J, the gap between germline ends came to 15 bases. The CDR3: CSARDLETLDSNQPQHF. Here the CDR3 DNA reads TGCAGTGCTAGAGATCTGGAGACACTCGATAGCAATCAGCCCCAGCATTTT.

This chain joins TRBV5-1 and TRBJ1-4, with TRBD1 identical over 9 bases. Per the germline V gene, CDR1 is SGHRS and CDR2 is YFSETQ. Losses at the gene ends were 8 bases for V and 1 base for J; bases not matched to a gene: 12. This CDR3 is built from 17 residues. The CDR3: CASPPRTGVRTNEKLFF. CDR3 DNA sequence: TGCGCCAGTCCTCCACGGACAGGGGTGAGAACTAATGAAAAACTGTTTTTT. Full variable domain (outside the CDR3, taken from reference TRBV5-1 and TRBJ1-4): KAGVTQTPRYLIKTRGQQVTLSCSPISGHRSVSWYQQTPGQGLQFLFEYFSETQRNKGNFPGRFSGRQFSNSRSEMNVSTLELGDSALYLCASPPRTGVRTNEKLFFGSGTQLSVL.

The chain recombines TRBV5-1 with TRBJ2-7, with 9 bases that match TRBD2. Looked up from germline, CDR1 is SGHRS and CDR2 is YFSETQ. The V segment lost 0 bases and the J segment 1 base; nucleotides outside the gene matches: 5. The CDR3 length is 16 residues. The CDR3 here is CASSLEPLAGSYEQYF. Written as DNA, the CDR3 is TGCGCCAGCAGCTTGGAGCCCCTAGCGGGATCCTACGAGCAGTACTTC.

The chain uses TRBV7-9 and TRBJ2-1; the match to TRBD2 covers 12 bases. Trimming cost V 3 bases and J 5 bases; bases outside gene matches: 5. CDR3 size: 16 residues. Germline V gives CDR1 SEHNR, CDR2 FQNEAQ (reference sequence). The CDR3: CASSLKLAGGHNEQFF. The CDR3 DNA sequence: TGTGCCAGCAGCTTGAAACTAGCGGGAGGCCACAATGAGCAGTTCTTC.

This chain uses TRBV25-1 with TRBJ2-7; tentatively, D is TRBD2 (5 bases). CDR3 length: 16 residues. V was shortened by 1 base and J by 1 base, with 14 bases between the two germline ends. CDR1 and CDR2 (germline): MGHDK, SYGVNS. The CDR3 DNA reads as TGTGCCAGCAGTGAATTGGCGGGCACAAATTCCTACGAGCAGTACTTC. The encoded protein is CASSELAGTNSYEQYF.

The rearrangement links TRBV28 to TRBJ2-4; D tentatively fits TRBD1 or TRBD2 (5 bases each). The DNA matches TRBJ2-7 better at its end, which makes the J call doubtful. Per germline, CDR1 MDHEN and CDR2 SYDVKM. The CDR3 consists of 15 residues. The CDR3: CASSLEGREWNEQYF. The DNA of the CDR3 is TGTGCCAGCAGTTTAGAGGGCAGGGAATGGAACGAGCAGTACTTC.

This clonotype was detected only a few times. The J gene is TRBJ1-2, the V gene TRBV12-3 or TRBV12-4; D may be TRBD1 (5 bases). V lost 4 bases and J lost 8, with 17 bases in between. The CDR3 spans 14 residues. The CDR3 loop reads CASSSRTILAGYTF. CDR3 DNA: TGTGCCAGCAGTTCACGGACAATCCTAGCGGGCTACACCTTC.

J is TRBJ2-4 and V is TRBV20-1; D unclear. Judging by the DNA end, TRBJ2-7 fits better; the J call may be wrong. Germline V gene data show CDR1 as DFQATT and CDR2 as SNEGSKA (reference sequence). The CDR3 runs 14 residues. In DNA form, the CDR3 reads TGCAGTGCTAGAAGTCCGCCCGGGTTCTACGAGCAGTACTTC. This gives the protein CSARSPPGFYEQYF.

Only a few counts were recorded for this clonotype. This rearrangement joins TRBV20-1 to TRBJ2-1; TRBD2 agrees at 8 bases. Germline V gene data show CDR1 as DFQATT and CDR2 as SNEGSKA (reference sequence). V was pared by 6 bases and J by 0 bases, with 4 bases of the junction left unmatched. The CDR3 runs to 14 residues. The DNA of the CDR3 is TGCAGTGCCACTAGCGGAGCCTCCTACAATGAGCAGTTCTTC. It codes for CSATSGASYNEQFF.